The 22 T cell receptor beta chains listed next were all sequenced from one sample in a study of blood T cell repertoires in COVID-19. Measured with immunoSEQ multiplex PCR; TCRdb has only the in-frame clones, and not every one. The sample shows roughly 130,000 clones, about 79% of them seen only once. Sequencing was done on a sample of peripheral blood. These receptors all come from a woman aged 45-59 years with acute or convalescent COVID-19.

The CDR3 DNA reads as TGTGCCAGCAGCCAAGGACTCCGGGACAGGGGGCTGTTGTTGTCACCCCTCCACTTT. This encodes CASSQGLRDRGLLLSPLHF. The chain links TRBV3-1 (or the pseudogene TRBV3-2) to TRBJ1-6; 12 positions agree with TRBD1. This CDR3 is 19 amino acids long. Germline V gene lookup returns CDR1 LGHDT and CDR2 YNNKEL (reference sequence). J was trimmed by 10 bases and V by 1 base; bases with no gene match: 14.

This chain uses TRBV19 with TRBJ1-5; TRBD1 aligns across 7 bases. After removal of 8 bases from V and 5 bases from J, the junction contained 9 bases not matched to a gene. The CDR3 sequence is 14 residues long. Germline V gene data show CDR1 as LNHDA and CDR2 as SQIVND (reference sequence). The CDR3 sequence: CASSGEQGHQPQHF. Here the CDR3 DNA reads TGTGCCAGTTCCGGTGAACAGGGGCATCAGCCCCAGCATTTT.

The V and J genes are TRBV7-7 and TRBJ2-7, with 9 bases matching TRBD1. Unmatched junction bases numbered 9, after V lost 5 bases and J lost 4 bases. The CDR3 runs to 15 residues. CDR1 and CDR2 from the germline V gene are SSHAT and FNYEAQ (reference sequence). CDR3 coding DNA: TGTGCCAGCAGCCCAGACGGGACAGGGTCATACGAGCAGTACTTC. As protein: CASSPDGTGSYEQYF.

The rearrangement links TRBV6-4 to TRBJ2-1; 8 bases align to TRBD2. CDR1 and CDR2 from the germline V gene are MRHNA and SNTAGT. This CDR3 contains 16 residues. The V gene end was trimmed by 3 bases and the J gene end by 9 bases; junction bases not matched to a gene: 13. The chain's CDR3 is CASSDASGPSLGEQFF. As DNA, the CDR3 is TGTGCCAGCAGTGATGCTAGCGGGCCCTCACTTGGTGAGCAGTTCTTC.

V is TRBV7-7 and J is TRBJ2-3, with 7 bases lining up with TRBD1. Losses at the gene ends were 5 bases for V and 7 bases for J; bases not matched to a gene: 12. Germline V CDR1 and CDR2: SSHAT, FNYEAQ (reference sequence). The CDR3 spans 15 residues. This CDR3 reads CASSPWGQSSNTQYF. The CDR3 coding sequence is TGTGCCAGCAGCCCATGGGGACAGTCTTCGAATACGCAGTATTTT.

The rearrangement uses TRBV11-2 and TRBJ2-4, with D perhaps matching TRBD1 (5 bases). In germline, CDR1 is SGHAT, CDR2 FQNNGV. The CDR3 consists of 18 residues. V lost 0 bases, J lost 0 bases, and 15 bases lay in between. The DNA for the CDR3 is TGTGCCAGCAGCTTAGATCCCAGACAGTCAGTAGCCAAAAACATTCAGTACTTC. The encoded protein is CASSLDPRQSVAKNIQYF.

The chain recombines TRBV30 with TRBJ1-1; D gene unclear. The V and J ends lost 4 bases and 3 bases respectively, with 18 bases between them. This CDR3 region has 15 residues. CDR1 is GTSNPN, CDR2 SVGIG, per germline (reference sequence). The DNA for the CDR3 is TGTGCCTGGACGAGACTGGGAACGGGAGACACTGAAGCTTTCTTT. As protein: CAWTRLGTGDTEAFF.

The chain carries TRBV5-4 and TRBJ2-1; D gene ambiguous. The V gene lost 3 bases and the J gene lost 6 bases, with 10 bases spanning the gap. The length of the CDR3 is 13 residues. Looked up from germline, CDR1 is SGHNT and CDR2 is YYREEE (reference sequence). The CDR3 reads CASSSYSPNEQFF. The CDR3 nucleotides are TGTGCCAGCAGCTCCTATTCCCCCAATGAGCAGTTCTTC.

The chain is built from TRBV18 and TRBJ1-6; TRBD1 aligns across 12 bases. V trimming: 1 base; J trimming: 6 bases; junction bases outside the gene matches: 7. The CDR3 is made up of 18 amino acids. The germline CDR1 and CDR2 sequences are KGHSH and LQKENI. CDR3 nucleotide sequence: TGTGCCAGCTCACCACGCCCTTGGGACAGGGGGCTTAATTCACCCCTCCACTTT. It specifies CASSPRPWDRGLNSPLHF. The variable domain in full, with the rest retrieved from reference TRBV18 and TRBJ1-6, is NAGVMQNPRHLVRRRGQEARLRCSPMKGHSHVYWYRQLPEEGLKFMVYLQKENIIDESGMPKERFSAEFPKEGPSILRIQQVVRGDSAAYFCASSPRPWDRGLNSPLHFGNGTRLTVT.

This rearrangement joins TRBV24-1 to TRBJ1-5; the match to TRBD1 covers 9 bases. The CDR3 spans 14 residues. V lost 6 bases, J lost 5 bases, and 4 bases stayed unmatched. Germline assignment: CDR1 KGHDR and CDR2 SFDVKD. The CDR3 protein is CATSPGQGYQPQHF. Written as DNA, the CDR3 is TGTGCCACCAGTCCCGGACAGGGGTATCAGCCCCAGCATTTT.

The CDR3 nucleotides read TGTGCCAGTAGTCCGAGACGAGGACAGGGGGCGCCCGGGGAGCTGTTTTTT. This sequence encodes CASSPRRGQGAPGELFF. The J gene is TRBJ2-2, the V gene TRBV19; 11 bases match TRBD1. The V and J ends lost 5 bases and 6 bases, in that order; junction bases with no gene match: 11. The CDR3 is 17 residues long. The germline V gene encodes CDR1 LNHDA and CDR2 SQIVND (reference sequence). The entire variable domain, with the rest obtained from reference TRBV19 and TRBJ2-2, is as follows: DGGITQSPKYLFRKEGQNVTLSCEQNLNHDAMYWYRQDPGQGLRLIYYSQIVNDFQKGDIAEGYSVSREKKESFPLTVTSAQKNPTAFYLCASSPRRGQGAPGELFFGEGSRLTVL.

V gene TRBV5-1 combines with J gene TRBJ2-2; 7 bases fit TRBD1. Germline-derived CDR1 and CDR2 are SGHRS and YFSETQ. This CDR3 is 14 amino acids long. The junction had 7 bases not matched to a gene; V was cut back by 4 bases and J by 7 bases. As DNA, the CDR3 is TGCGCCAGCAGCGTAGGACAGGTCGACGGGGAGCTGTTTTTT. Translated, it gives CASSVGQVDGELFF.

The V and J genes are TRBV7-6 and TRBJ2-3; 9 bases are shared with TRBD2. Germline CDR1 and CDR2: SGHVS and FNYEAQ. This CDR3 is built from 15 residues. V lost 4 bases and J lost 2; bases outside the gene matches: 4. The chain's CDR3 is CASSSRTSDTDTQYF. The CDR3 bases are TGTGCCAGCAGCTCCCGGACTAGCGACACAGATACGCAGTATTTT.

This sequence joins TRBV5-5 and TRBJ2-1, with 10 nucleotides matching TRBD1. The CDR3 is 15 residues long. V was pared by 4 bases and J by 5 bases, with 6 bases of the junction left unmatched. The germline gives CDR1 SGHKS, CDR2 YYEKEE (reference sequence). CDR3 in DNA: TGTGCCAGCAGCCGGGGACAGGGGAACAACAATGAGCAGTTCTTC. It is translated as CASSRGQGNNNEQFF.

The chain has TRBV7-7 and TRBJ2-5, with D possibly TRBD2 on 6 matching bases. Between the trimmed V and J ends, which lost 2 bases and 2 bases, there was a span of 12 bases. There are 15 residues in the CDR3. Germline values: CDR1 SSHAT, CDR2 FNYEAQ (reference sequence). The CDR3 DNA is TGTGCCAGCAGCTTAAACAGCCTAGCGCAAGAGACCCAGTACTTC. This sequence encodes CASSLNSLAQETQYF.

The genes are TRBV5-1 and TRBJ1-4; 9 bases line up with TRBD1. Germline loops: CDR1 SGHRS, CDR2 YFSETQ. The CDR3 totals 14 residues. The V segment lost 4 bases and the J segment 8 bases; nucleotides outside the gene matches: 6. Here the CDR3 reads CASSVQGAGEKLFF. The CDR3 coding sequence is TGCGCCAGCAGCGTACAGGGGGCTGGGGAAAAACTGTTTTTT.

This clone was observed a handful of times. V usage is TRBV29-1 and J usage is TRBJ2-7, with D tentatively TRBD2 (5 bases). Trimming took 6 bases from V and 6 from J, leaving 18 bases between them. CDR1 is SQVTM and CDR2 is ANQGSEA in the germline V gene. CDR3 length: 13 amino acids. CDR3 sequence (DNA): TGCAGCGTCGGGGAAGGTGGGGTCGGCGAGCAGTACTTC. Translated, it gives CSVGEGGVGEQYF.

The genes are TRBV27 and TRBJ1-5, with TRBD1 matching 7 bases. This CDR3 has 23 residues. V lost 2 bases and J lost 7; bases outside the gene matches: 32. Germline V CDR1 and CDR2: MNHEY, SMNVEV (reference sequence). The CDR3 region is CASSLPLSVWENPGQPLGQPQHF. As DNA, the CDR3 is TGTGCCAGCAGTTTACCACTCTCTGTGTGGGAAAATCCGGGACAGCCTTTAGGGCAGCCCCAGCATTTT.

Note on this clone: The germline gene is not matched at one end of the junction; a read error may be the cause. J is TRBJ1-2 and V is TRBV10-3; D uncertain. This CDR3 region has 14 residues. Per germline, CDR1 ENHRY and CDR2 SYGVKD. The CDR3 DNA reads TGTGCCATCAGTGAGTCGGTCGGTGCCTATGTCTACACCTTC. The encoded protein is CAISESVGAYVYTF.

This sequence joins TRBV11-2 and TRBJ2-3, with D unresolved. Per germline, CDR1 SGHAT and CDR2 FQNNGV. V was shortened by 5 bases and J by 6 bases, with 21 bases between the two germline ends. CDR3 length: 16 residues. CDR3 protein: CASSPAMSLGSDTQYF. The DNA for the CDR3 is TGTGCCAGCAGCCCCGCTATGAGTTTAGGTAGCGATACGCAGTATTTT.

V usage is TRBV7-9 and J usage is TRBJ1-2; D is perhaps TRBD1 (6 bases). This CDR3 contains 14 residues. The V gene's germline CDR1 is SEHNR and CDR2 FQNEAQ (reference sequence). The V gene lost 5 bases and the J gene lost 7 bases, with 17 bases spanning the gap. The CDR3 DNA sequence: TGTGCCAGCAGCGTCCAGGGGTTTACGGGTGGCTACACCTTC. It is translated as CASSVQGFTGGYTF.

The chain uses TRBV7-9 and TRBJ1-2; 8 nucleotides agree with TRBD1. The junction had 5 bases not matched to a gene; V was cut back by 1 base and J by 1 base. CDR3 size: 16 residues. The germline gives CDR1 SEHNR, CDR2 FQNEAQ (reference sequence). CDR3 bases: TGTGCCAGCAGCTTAGAAGTGGGACAGGATAACTATGGCTACACCTTC. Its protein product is CASSLEVGQDNYGYTF.